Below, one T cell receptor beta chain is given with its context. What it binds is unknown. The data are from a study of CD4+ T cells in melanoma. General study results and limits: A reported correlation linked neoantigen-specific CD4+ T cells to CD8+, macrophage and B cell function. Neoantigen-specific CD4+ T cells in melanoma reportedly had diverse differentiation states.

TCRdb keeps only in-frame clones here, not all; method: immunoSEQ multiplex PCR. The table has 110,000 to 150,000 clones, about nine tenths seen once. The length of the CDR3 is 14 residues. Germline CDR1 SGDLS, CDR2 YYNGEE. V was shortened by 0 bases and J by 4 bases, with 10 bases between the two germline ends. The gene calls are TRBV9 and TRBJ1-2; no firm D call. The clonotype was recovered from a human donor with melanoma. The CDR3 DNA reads TGTGCCAGCAGCGTAGGTGGGATTTCCTATGGCTACACCTTC. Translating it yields CASSVGGISYGYTF. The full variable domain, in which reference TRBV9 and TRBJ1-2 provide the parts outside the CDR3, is DSGVTQTPKHLITATGQRVTLRCSPRSGDLSVYWYQQSLDQGLQFLIQYYNGEERAKGNILERFSAQQFPDLHSELNLSSLELGDSALYFCASSVGGISYGYTFGSGTRLTVV.